This is a list of T cell receptor beta chains from one sample in a study of vaccination and CD4 T cells after COVID-19. Antigen specificity for these receptors is unknown. A single record per CDR3 protein comes from TCRdb applying MiXCR to the PCR reads. The sample lists fewer than 15,000 distinct CDR3 sequences, roughly two fifths occurring once. Sequencing input: CD4+ T cells from blood, cultured in vitro. Receptor source: a human donor who had recovered from COVID-19. Both conserved end residues are part of each CDR3. D genes are given only for firm matches. Some rows mark clone size as missing; the rest say once, few, many or name a class of expanded clone.

D,J,V,size,DNA,CDR3
.,TRBJ2-7,TRBV2,few,TGTGCCAGCAGTGAAGGTCGGGAGTCAAAGCAGTACTTC,CASSEGRESKQYF
.,TRBJ2-5,TRBV6-2/TRBV6-3,.,TGTGCCAGCAGTTACGCGGACTATACAGAGACCCAGTACTTC,CASSYADYTETQYF
.,TRBJ1-5,TRBV11-2,few,TGTGCCAGCAGCTTAGACAGCTATCAGCCCCAGCATTTT,CASSLDSYQPQHF
TRBD1,TRBJ2-7,TRBV6-1,.,TGTGCCAGCAGTGGCAGACAGGGCTCGAACGAGCAGTACTTC,CASSGRQGSNEQYF
TRBD2,TRBJ2-7,TRBV7-2,.,TGTGCCAGCAGCTTGGGGTTAGCGGGGGGCGGCGAGCAGTACTTC,CASSLGLAGGGEQYF
.,TRBJ2-3,TRBV7-2,.,TGTGCCAGCAGCTTGTCCACAGATACGCAGTATTTT,CASSLSTDTQYF
TRBD2,TRBJ2-1,TRBV20-1,.,TGCAGTGCTAGAGGGGGGCTAGCGGGGGATCGTTACAATGAGCAGTTCTTC,CSARGGLAGDRYNEQFF
.,TRBJ2-5,TRBV6-5,few,TGTGCCAGCAGTTACTCGAGCCCGGAGACCCAGTACTTC,CASSYSSPETQYF
.,TRBJ2-7,TRBV6-1,few,TGTGCCAGCAACCGGAAGGGGGGCGAGCAGTACTTC,CASNRKGGEQYF
TRBD2,TRBJ2-5,TRBV10-1,.,TGTGCCAGCAGTGGACTAGCCGACCGGGAGACCCAGTACTTC,CASSGLADRETQYF
.,TRBJ1-2,TRBV20-1,.,TGCAGTGCTATGGTTCGGGGGCAAGGCTATGGCTACACCTTC,CSAMVRGQGYGYTF
.,TRBJ1-5,TRBV19,.,TGTGCCAGTAGCGTACCATATAGCAATCAGCCCCAGCATTTT,CASSVPYSNQPQHF
.,TRBJ1-2,TRBV6-5,.,TGTGCCAGCAGTTACGCCGGGGCCTATGGCTACACCTTC,CASSYAGAYGYTF
TRBD1,TRBJ2-7,TRBV12-3/TRBV12-4,.,TGTGCCAGCAGCTGGGACAGGCACTACGAGCAGTACTTC,CASSWDRHYEQYF
TRBD1,TRBJ2-3,TRBV6-1,.,TGTGCCAGCAGCCTCGGACAGGTATACACAGATACGCAGTATTTT,CASSLGQVYTDTQYF
TRBD1,TRBJ1-2,TRBV6-2/TRBV6-3,.,TGTGCCAGTGTTGACAGGGTCTATGGCTACACCTTC,CASVDRVYGYTF
TRBD2,TRBJ2-1,TRBV15,.,TGTGCCACCAGCAGAGGGGACTACGTGGGGTACAATGAGCAGTTCTTC,CATSRGDYVGYNEQFF
.,TRBJ1-2,TRBV2,once,TGTGCCAGCAGTCCAATTAAGAACTATGGCTACACCTTC,CASSPIKNYGYTF
TRBD1,TRBJ2-3,TRBV10-3,once,TGTGCCATCAGTGAACCGGACAGGGGAGATACGCAGTATTTT,CAISEPDRGDTQYF
.,TRBJ1-5,TRBV7-2,.,TGTGCCAGCAGCATACAGAGAAATAGCAATCAGCCCCAGCATTTT,CASSIQRNSNQPQHF
TRBD1,TRBJ2-3,TRBV7-3,.,TGTGCCAGCAGCCCCCGGACAGGGGGAAGCACAGATACGCAGTATTTT,CASSPRTGGSTDTQYF
.,TRBJ1-1,TRBV6-5,.,TGTGCCAGCAGTTACTCCCGGCAGGTGCCGGGCACTGAAGCTTTCTTT,CASSYSRQVPGTEAFF
.,TRBJ2-2,TRBV4-2,once,TGTGCCAGCAGCCAAGTTGGGGGGCGGGAGCTTACCGGGGAGCTGTTTTTT,CASSQVGGRELTGELFF
.,TRBJ1-1,TRBV18,.,TGTGCCAGCTCACCGCAACTAAATGAGGGAGTGGCTTTCTTT,CASSPQLNEGVAFF
.,TRBJ2-7,TRBV6-1,few,TGTGCCAGCAGTGTGGCCGGTAGCTCCTACGAGCAGTACTTC,CASSVAGSSYEQYF
.,TRBJ2-3,TRBV20-1,.,TGCAGTGCTAGAGTGAAGGATAGCACAGATACGCAGTATTTT,CSARVKDSTDTQYF
TRBD1,TRBJ1-1,TRBV6-1,.,TGTGCCAGCAGCCGAAGGGGGCGGGACACTGAAGCTTTCTTT,CASSRRGRDTEAFF
TRBD2,TRBJ2-3,TRBV24-1,.,TGTGCCACCAGTGACACTCCGCCCGGGGGGGCAGATACGCAGTATTTT,CATSDTPPGGADTQYF
.,TRBJ2-1,TRBV25-1,.,TGTGCCAGCAGGAATATACAGCAGTTCTTC,CASRNIQQFF
.,TRBJ2-7,TRBV12-3/TRBV12-4,.,TGTGCCAGCAGTTTACTCGGGACAAGATCCTACGAGCAGTACTTC,CASSLLGTRSYEQYF
.,TRBJ2-1,TRBV24-1,.,TGTGCCACCAGTGATGCGGGGATCTATGAGCAGTTCTTC,CATSDAGIYEQFF
.,TRBJ2-7,TRBV6-1,.,TGTGCCAGCAGGGTACAGTACGAGCAGTACTTC,CASRVQYEQYF
TRBD1,TRBJ2-5,TRBV7-3,.,TGTGCCAGCAGCTTCGCGGTAGGGGGCGGTGAGACCCAGTACTTC,CASSFAVGGGETQYF
TRBD2,TRBJ2-2,TRBV20-1,.,TGCAGTGCTAGAGATCCCGGGGGGGCGGACACCGGGGAGCTGTTTTTT,CSARDPGGADTGELFF
TRBD1,TRBJ2-2,TRBV6-1,few,TGTGCCAGCAGTCCTCGGACAGGGGGCACCGGGGAGCTGTTTTTT,CASSPRTGGTGELFF
.,TRBJ1-3,TRBV6-1,.,TGTGCCAGCAGTCCGGGACTCTACTCTGGAAACACCATATATTTT,CASSPGLYSGNTIYF
TRBD1,TRBJ2-3,TRBV27,.,TGTGCCAGCAGTCCGGGACAGGGGTTAAGAAATACGCAGTATTTT,CASSPGQGLRNTQYF
TRBD1,TRBJ1-3,TRBV11-2,medium-sized,TGTGCCAGCAGCTTAACCGTGACAGGGGTCGGAAACACCATATATTTT,CASSLTVTGVGNTIYF
.,TRBJ2-7,TRBV6-1,.,TGTGCCAGCAGTGGACAATGGGGGCAGGGGCCCTACGAGCAGTACTTC,CASSGQWGQGPYEQYF
TRBD1,TRBJ2-3,TRBV7-9,once,TGTGCCAGCAGCGCAGGTCTAGGCCAGGGGGCGGGAGATACGCAGTATTTT,CASSAGLGQGAGDTQYF
.,TRBJ2-3,TRBV6-5,few,TGTGCCAGCAGTTCTTTTACGTCAATCGCGCAGTATTTT,CASSSFTSIAQYF
.,TRBJ1-6,TRBV6-5,.,TGTGCCAGCAGTTACCCTCCAGAACTTAATTCACCCCTCCACTTT,CASSYPPELNSPLHF
.,TRBJ1-1,TRBV10-2,.,TGCGCCAGCAGTGCCCCGGACAAGCGCACTGAAGCTTTCTTT,CASSAPDKRTEAFF
.,TRBJ1-6,TRBV5-1,.,TGCGCCAGCAGCTTCGGGGGTCGGGATAATTCACCCCTCCACTTT,CASSFGGRDNSPLHF
.,TRBJ2-2,TRBV20-1,few,TGCAGTGCCATACCGCTTGGGGGCGGGAGTCGCACCGGGGAGCTGTTTTTT,CSAIPLGGGSRTGELFF
.,TRBJ1-2,TRBV2,.,TGTGCCAGCAGTGACCCCGATTACAGGGTTCTTGACTATGGCTACACCTTC,CASSDPDYRVLDYGYTF
TRBD2,TRBJ2-1,TRBV7-6,.,TGTGCCAGCAGCTCGGCTAGCGGGGGCTACAATGAGCAGTTCTTC,CASSSASGGYNEQFF
.,TRBJ1-1,TRBV2,few,TGTGCCAGCACTCTGGGGCCTAAGGCTTTCTTT,CASTLGPKAFF
TRBD2,TRBJ2-1,TRBV15,.,TGTGCCACCAGCTCCCGACTAGCGGGAGGGACCTACAATGAGCAGTTCTTC,CATSSRLAGGTYNEQFF
TRBD1,TRBJ2-5,TRBV20-1,.,TGCAGTGCTAGAAGGGACAGCCAAGAGACCCAGTACTTC,CSARRDSQETQYF
TRBD2,TRBJ2-1,TRBV27,.,TGTGCCAGCATCGCGGGGGGGAAGGGGTACAATGAGCAGTTCTTC,CASIAGGKGYNEQFF
.,TRBJ1-1,TRBV2,few,TGTGCCAGCAGTGGTCTCGACAGGCCAGCTTTCTTT,CASSGLDRPAFF
TRBD2,TRBJ2-5,TRBV7-2,few,TGTGCCAGCAGCTTAGGTCTAGCGGGGGGGCAAGAGACCCAGTACTTC,CASSLGLAGGQETQYF
.,TRBJ1-5,TRBV21-1,.,TGTGCCAGCATGAGTAGGACAGACAGCAATCAGCCCCAGCATTTT,CASMSRTDSNQPQHF
.,TRBJ1-1,TRBV19,.,TGTGCCAGTAGTGTTCGCATGAATAACTTGAACACTGAAGCTTTCTTT,CASSVRMNNLNTEAFF
.,TRBJ1-2,TRBV5-8,.,TGTGCCAGCAGCAAATACGGATCCCTCTATGGCTACACCTTC,CASSKYGSLYGYTF
.,TRBJ2-7,TRBV20-1,few,TGCAGTGCTGGAACAAACGAGCAGTACTTC,CSAGTNEQYF
.,TRBJ1-3,TRBV4-3,.,TGCGCCAGCAGCCAAAACCGAATAACGAGGGGGGTTGGAAACACCATATATTTT,CASSQNRITRGVGNTIYF
.,TRBJ2-6,TRBV20-1,few,TGCAGTGCTAGAGAAGCCTCTGGGGCCAACGTCCTGACTTTC,CSAREASGANVLTF
.,TRBJ1-2,TRBV20-1,few,TGCAGTGCTAGTCCGGGTGATGGCTACACCTTC,CSASPGDGYTF